This TCR beta chain was observed in a study of T cells in Graves' hyperthyroidism and ophthalmopathy. Amplification of TCR beta CDR3 regions was performed using RNA transcripts as template. With the HTBI primer set, the TCR CDR3 went through a first round of RT-PCR. A single record per CDR3 protein comes from TCRdb applying MiXCR to the multiplex PCR reads. The table records more than 500,000 distinct CDR3 sequences, 35% to 55% of them present only once. Lactation, pregnancy, other autoimmune disease or uncontrolled infection led to exclusion of patients. V dropped 8 bases and J dropped 0 bases, with 13 bases sitting between them. Germline CDR1 and CDR2: SQVTM and ANQGSEA. The CDR3 loop spans 13 amino acids.

This clonotype was obtained from an adult woman with Graves' disease, either hyperthyroidism or ophthalmopathy (not recorded which). Sequenced: peripheral blood or thyroid tissue (not recorded which). The chain uses TRBV29-1 and TRBJ1-1, with unresolved D. The CDR3, as DNA: TGCAGCTCCTTTGAGCGCCTGAACACTGAAGCTTTCTTT. Amino acids: CSSFERLNTEAFF.